Listed below are T cell receptor beta chains from one sample, sequenced in a study of shared clonotypes between healthy human individuals. Some clones are missing from TCRdb's copy, which holds only in-frame ones; the method was immunoSEQ multiplex PCR. Among about 480,000 clones listed, roughly 79% were seen once. The sequencing sample was made of PBMCs. These receptors were taken from a woman aged 40 to 50 in good health. Some clones in this sample may be carry-over from other donors' samples. CDR3s include the opening cysteine and the closing phenylalanine or tryptophan. The order of the fields is D gene, V gene, clone size, J gene, CDR3 DNA, CDR3 protein. A D gene is named only where the DNA matches it firmly. The size entry is marked missing in some rows and otherwise reads once, few, many or a size class.

d_call: .
v_call: TRBV11-2
clone_size: once
j_call: TRBJ2-1
cdr3_nt: TGTGCCAGCAGCCCCTGGAATTGGCAGGGGACCTACAATGAGCAGTTCTTC
cdr3_aa: CASSPWNWQGTYNEQFF

d_call: .
v_call: TRBV27
clone_size: few
j_call: TRBJ1-5
cdr3_nt: TGTGCCAGCAGACACGACAGGACCAGCAATCAGCCCCAGCATTTT
cdr3_aa: CASRHDRTSNQPQHF

d_call: .
v_call: TRBV28
clone_size: .
j_call: TRBJ2-1
cdr3_nt: TGTGCCAGCAGCAGCGGGACACAGGAGTTCGATGAGCAGTTCTTC
cdr3_aa: CASSSGTQEFDEQFF

d_call: TRBD1
v_call: TRBV5-1
clone_size: .
j_call: TRBJ2-5
cdr3_nt: TGCGCCAGCAGCTTGGATCCGGGACAGCAAGAGACCCAGTACTTC
cdr3_aa: CASSLDPGQQETQYF

d_call: .
v_call: TRBV27
clone_size: .
j_call: TRBJ2-5
cdr3_nt: TGTGCCAGCAGTTACAACAGGAACCAAGAGACCCAGTACTTC
cdr3_aa: CASSYNRNQETQYF

d_call: .
v_call: TRBV9
clone_size: few
j_call: TRBJ1-1
cdr3_nt: TGTGCCAGCAGCGTAGACCCCGGCGGGGACACTGAAGCTTTCTTT
cdr3_aa: CASSVDPGGDTEAFF

d_call: .
v_call: TRBV5-1
clone_size: .
j_call: TRBJ2-1
cdr3_nt: TGCGCCAGCAGCTTGGCCGTAGAGCAGTTCTTC
cdr3_aa: CASSLAVEQFF

d_call: .
v_call: TRBV6-1
clone_size: .
j_call: TRBJ2-5
cdr3_nt: TGTGCCAGCAGTGAAGGGTGGCTAGCAGAGACCCAGTACTTC
cdr3_aa: CASSEGWLAETQYF

d_call: .
v_call: TRBV27
clone_size: .
j_call: TRBJ2-7
cdr3_nt: TGTGCCAGCAGTTTAGGGAGTTACTACGAGCAGTACTTC
cdr3_aa: CASSLGSYYEQYF

d_call: .
v_call: TRBV30
clone_size: .
j_call: TRBJ1-2
cdr3_nt: TGTGCCTGGAGTTCAGGGGCCGGCTACACCTTC
cdr3_aa: CAWSSGAGYTF

d_call: TRBD1
v_call: TRBV7-2
clone_size: once
j_call: TRBJ2-1
cdr3_nt: TGTGCCAGCAGCTTGGGACAGGGGCCCTACAATGAGCAGTTCTTC
cdr3_aa: CASSLGQGPYNEQFF

d_call: .
v_call: TRBV6-1
clone_size: .
j_call: TRBJ1-2
cdr3_nt: TGTGCCAGCAGTGAAGTAGGGGCGCGCAGGACTATTGGCTACACCTTC
cdr3_aa: CASSEVGARRTIGYTF

d_call: .
v_call: TRBV27
clone_size: .
j_call: TRBJ2-2
cdr3_nt: TGTGCCAGCAGTCCAAGACTCCAAAACACCGGGGAGCTGTTTTTT
cdr3_aa: CASSPRLQNTGELFF

d_call: .
v_call: TRBV6-1
clone_size: .
j_call: TRBJ2-5
cdr3_nt: TGTGCCAGCAAGGGAGACAACCAAGAGACCCAGTACTTC
cdr3_aa: CASKGDNQETQYF